This TCR beta chain was profiled in a study of neurological immune-mediated disorders. Whole-study findings and limits: No expanded-clone CDR3 amino acid sequence recurred across subjects, suggesting private TCR-beta repertoires.

This clonotype was observed many times. Its target is unknown. TCRdb recomputed calls from the 5' RACE reads with MiXCR, one row per CDR3 protein. The sample consists of 46,000 or so distinct CDR3 sequences, about a tenth of them appearing once. V dropped 1 base and J dropped 4 bases, with 12 bases sitting between them. The germline gives CDR1 DFQATT, CDR2 SNEGSKA (reference sequence). This CDR3 has 14 residues. The sample consisted of PBMCs. The receptor comes from a middle-aged woman with HTLV-1-associated myelopathy (HAM/TSP). V gene TRBV20-1 combines with J gene TRBJ2-3; D perhaps matches TRBD2 (5 bases). The CDR3 DNA is TGCAGTGCTAGAGGGTCCGCGCGGGCAGATACGCAGTATTTT. Translation: CSARGSARADTQYF.